The clone carrying this T cell receptor beta chain appeared a few times. The sample carries other DNA sequences with the same CDR3. This specimen comes from a study of blood T cell repertoires in COVID-19. Authors' methods: Estimation of nucleated cell counts was performed using reference gene primer amplification. TCRdb's copy holds only in-frame clones and misses some; the assay was immunoSEQ multiplex PCR. V, J and clone size are taken as reported in that table, and D and trimming were inferred from the DNA itself. The sample contains roughly 150,000 clones, roughly nine tenths of which appear only once. V lost 2 bases and J lost 3; bases outside the gene matches: 0. The CDR3 is 14 residues long. CDR1 is MNHNY and CDR2 is SVGAGI in the germline V gene (reference sequence).

This clonotype was sampled from a man between 18 and 29 years old with COVID-19, enrolled during active disease. The specimen was peripheral blood. The rearrangement links TRBV6-6 to TRBJ1-3; 8 nucleotides align to TRBD1. Here the CDR3 reads CASSYGQGGNTIYF. In DNA form, the CDR3 reads TGTGCCAGCAGTTACGGACAGGGTGGAAACACCATATATTTT.